These 27 T cell receptor beta chains came from one sample sequenced in a study of blood T cells in healthy people across ages. Sample-barcoded 5' priming and a J-beta primer mix drove a second PCR of about 6 to 12 cycles. From the 5' RACE reads, TCRdb called clonotypes with MiXCR, one entry per CDR3 protein. The sample has 1,300,000 or so distinct CDR3 sequences, approximately 59% seen once. The specimen sequenced was blood. The receptors originated from a man aged 18 to 30 in good health.

A single count supports this clonotype. V is TRBV20-1 and J is TRBJ2-2; unclear D gene. With 3 bases removed from V and 8 bases from J, the gap between germline ends came to 10 bases. The CDR3 spans 12 residues. Germline V gene lookup returns CDR1 DFQATT and CDR2 SNEGSKA (reference sequence). Here the CDR3 reads CSASTSAGELFF. The DNA for the CDR3 is TGCAGTGCTAGTACAAGTGCAGGGGAGCTGTTTTTT.

This chain joins TRBV12-5 and TRBJ2-2, with 7 bases aligning to TRBD1. With 1 base clipped from V and 4 bases from J, the junction kept 6 bases outside the gene matches. The CDR3 covers 16 residues. CDR1 is LGHNT and CDR2 is FRNRAP in the germline V gene. The CDR3 loop is CASGLAGGSLTGELFF. In DNA form, the CDR3 reads TGTGCTAGTGGTTTGGCAGGGGGAAGCCTCACCGGGGAGCTGTTTTTT.

The rearrangement joins TRBV9 to TRBJ2-5; 8 positions match TRBD2. Per the germline V gene, CDR1 is SGDLS and CDR2 is YYNGEE. The J segment lost 2 bases and the V segment lost 2 bases, leaving 8 bases of the junction unmatched. The CDR3 length is 16 residues. The CDR3 DNA is TGTGCCAGCAGCGTTTCCGCGGGGGGATTTCAAGAGACCCAGTACTTC. It encodes CASSVSAGGFQETQYF.

The rearrangement links TRBV28 to TRBJ1-5, with 7 nucleotides matching TRBD1. Germline V gives CDR1 MDHEN, CDR2 SYDVKM. CDR3 size: 14 residues. After removal of 5 bases from V and 7 bases from J, the junction contained 8 bases not matched to a gene. CDR3 nucleotide sequence: TGTGCCAGCAGTCCCAGGGGGTTACGCCAGCCCCAGCATTTT. Its translation: CASSPRGLRQPQHF.

In its sample, this clonotype was seen a few times. The chain couples TRBV29-1 to TRBJ2-5, with 7 bases lining up with TRBD2. Germline CDR1 reads SQVTM; CDR2 reads ANQGSEA. The length of the CDR3 is 14 residues. J lost 5 bases, V lost 3 bases, and 9 bases had no gene match. DNA of the CDR3: TGCAGCGTTGATGGGCCGGGGGGAAGGGAGACCCAGTACTTC. Translating it yields CSVDGPGGRETQYF.

The chain is built from TRBV29-1 and TRBJ2-7, with 8 bases that match TRBD1. This CDR3 spans 16 amino acids. The V segment lost 4 bases and the J segment 6 bases; nucleotides outside the gene matches: 17. CDR1 and CDR2 (germline): SQVTM, ANQGSEA. Written as DNA, the CDR3 is TGCAGCGTTGGAGGGGACAGGAGTTACGCTGGTGGCGAGCAGTACTTC. This codes for CSVGGDRSYAGGEQYF.

The V call is TRBV4-3, the J call TRBJ1-6; D remains ambiguous. V was shortened by 0 bases and J by 4 bases, with 4 bases between the two germline ends. CDR3 size: 14 residues. The germline V gene has CDR1 LGHNA and CDR2 YSLEER. CDR3 DNA sequence: TGCGCCAGCAGCCAAGACAGGTATAATTCACCCCTCCACTTT. Translated: CASSQDRYNSPLHF.

This clonotype was detected only a few times. The V and J genes are TRBV10-3 and TRBJ2-1, with D unresolved. Looked up from germline, CDR1 is ENHRY and CDR2 is SYGVKD. Deletions cut 4 bases from V and 2 bases from J, with 12 bases between. The CDR3 extends over 15 amino acids. CDR3 in amino acids: CAISGSGEPYNEQFF. The CDR3 nucleotides read TGTGCCATCAGTGGGAGTGGCGAGCCCTACAATGAGCAGTTCTTC.

In this sample, this clonotype turned up a few times. This chain uses TRBV7-2 with TRBJ2-1; the D gene is possibly TRBD1 (6 bases). CDR3 length: 13 residues. V lost 4 bases, J lost 8 bases, and 12 bases lay in between. Germline V gene lookup returns CDR1 SGHTA and CDR2 FQGNSA. Written as DNA, the CDR3 is TGTGCCAGCAGCTGGGACATTAGGGATGAGCAGTTCTTC. As protein: CASSWDIRDEQFF.

The rearrangement links TRBV27 to TRBJ2-7, with D uncertain. Germline V gene sequence: CDR1 MNHEY, CDR2 SMNVEV (reference sequence). Trimming shortened V by 6 bases and J by 3 bases, and 15 bases separated the two germline ends. CDR3 size: 14 residues. CDR3 residues: CASRARPLVYEQYF. Here the CDR3 DNA reads TGTGCCAGCAGGGCAAGGCCTTTGGTCTACGAGCAGTACTTC.

The V gene is TRBV6-6, the J gene TRBJ2-1; D possibly uses TRBD1 or TRBD2 (5 bases each). The CDR3 runs to 14 residues. V gave up 7 bases and J gave up 2 bases, with 12 bases separating them. Germline-derived CDR1 and CDR2 are MNHNY and SVGAGI (reference sequence). The CDR3 DNA reads TGTGCCAGCAAGCAGGGACCAACCTACAATGAGCAGTTCTTC. This translates into CASKQGPTYNEQFF.

The chain is built from TRBV4-2 and TRBJ2-1; 7 nucleotides line up with TRBD1. The germline V gene encodes CDR1 LGHNA and CDR2 YNFKEQ. With 1 base clipped from V and 7 bases from J, the junction kept 19 bases outside the gene matches. The CDR3 loop spans 19 amino acids. The CDR3 coding sequence is TGTGCCAGCAGCCAAGCAGGGACAGAGGTCCCAGGCCTTTATAATGAGCAGTTCTTC. It yields the protein CASSQAGTEVPGLYNEQFF.

This sequence joins TRBV29-1 and TRBJ1-1; D may be TRBD1 (5 bases). This CDR3 has 15 amino acids. V was trimmed by 5 bases and J by 8 bases, leaving 24 bases between them. CDR1 and CDR2 (germline): SQVTM, ANQGSEA. This CDR3 is CSVSQRGRHGGEAFF. CDR3 nucleotides: TGCAGCGTTTCCCAAAGGGGCCGGCACGGCGGGGAAGCTTTCTTT.

This clonotype came up a few times. The chain links TRBV7-9 to TRBJ2-7; 12 bases line up with TRBD1. The CDR3 is 15 residues long. Germline CDR1 is SEHNR and CDR2 is FQNEAQ (reference sequence). Trimming took 5 bases from V and 9 from J; bases not matched to a gene: 11. In nucleotides, the CDR3 is TGTGCCAGCAGCGGTACCGGGACAGGGGGCCGTTCGCAGTACTTC. It is translated as CASSGTGTGGRSQYF.

V usage is TRBV11-2 and J usage is TRBJ2-3; D not certain. The CDR3 length is 14 residues. In germline, CDR1 is SGHAT, CDR2 FQNNGV. V was pared by 1 base and J by 4 bases, with 9 bases between. DNA for the CDR3: TGTGCCAGCAGCTTAGGCCACCACTCAGATACGCAGTATTTT. Protein sequence: CASSLGHHSDTQYF.

In its sample, this clonotype was seen a few times. The rearrangement uses TRBV29-1 and TRBJ1-1, with no clear D. The length of the CDR3 is 8 residues. The germline V gene encodes CDR1 SQVTM and CDR2 ANQGSEA. Trimming took 5 bases from V and 8 from J, leaving 3 bases between them. The CDR3: CSVPEAFF. For the CDR3, the DNA is TGCAGCGTTCCCGAAGCTTTCTTT.

The chain has TRBV6-2 or TRBV6-3 and TRBJ2-1, with 9 bases lining up with TRBD2. Germline assignment: CDR1 MNHEY and CDR2 SVGEGT. V shed 5 bases and J 5 bases; nucleotides not matched to a gene: 13. This CDR3 region has 17 residues. The CDR3 reads CASSTLLAGTNDNEQFF. The CDR3 DNA reads as TGTGCCAGCAGTACCCTCCTAGCGGGGACAAACGACAATGAGCAGTTCTTC.

The CDR3 DNA is TGTGCCAGCAGGCCACTGACAGAAGACACTGAAGCTTTCTTT. It codes for CASRPLTEDTEAFF. This chain connects TRBV27 to TRBJ1-1, with D maybe TRBD1 (5 bases). V lost 6 bases and J lost 3, with 14 bases in between. Germline lookup yields CDR1 MNHEY and CDR2 SMNVEV (reference sequence). This CDR3 has 14 amino acids.

The chain carries TRBV7-2 and TRBJ2-5; 9 nucleotides match TRBD2. Losses at the gene ends were 6 bases for V and 11 bases for J; bases not matched to a gene: 19. CDR1 is SGHTA, CDR2 FQGNSA, per germline. CDR3 length: 16 residues. The CDR3 nucleotides are TGTGCCAGCAGGTTCGGAGGGGGACTAGCAGGGAATGAGCAGTACTTC. This encodes CASRFGGGLAGNEQYF.

The chain carries TRBV7-9 and TRBJ2-5; possibly TRBD1 for D (6 bases). CDR3 length: 15 residues. The germline gives CDR1 SEHNR, CDR2 FQNEAQ (reference sequence). Trimming pared 0 bases from V and 0 bases from J, leaving 8 bases between. The CDR3 DNA sequence: TGTGCCAGCAGCTTAGCGGGGGCGTACCAAGAGACCCAGTACTTC. Translated, it gives CASSLAGAYQETQYF. The full variable domain, with the rest looked up from reference TRBV7-9 and TRBJ2-5, is DTGVSQNPRHKITKRGQNVTFRCDPISEHNRLYWYRQTLGQGPEFLTYFQNEAQLEKSRLLSDRFSAERPKGSFSTLEIQRTEQGDSAMYLCASSLAGAYQETQYFGPGTRLLVL.

This chain links TRBV6-6 with TRBJ2-7, with TRBD2 matching over 10 bases. The J call is in doubt because the DNA end fits TRBJ2-5 better. The germline V gene encodes CDR1 MNHNY and CDR2 SVGAGI (reference sequence). This CDR3 contains 16 residues. The CDR3 region is CASSYRSGRVGETQYF. CDR3 coding DNA: TGTGCCAGCAGTTACCGAAGCGGGAGGGTAGGGGAGACCCAGTACTTC.

The chain links TRBV20-1 to TRBJ1-5; D gene unclear. The CDR3 is 13 residues long. The V gene lost 3 bases and the J gene lost 3 bases, with 9 bases spanning the gap. The germline CDR1 and CDR2 sequences are DFQATT and SNEGSKA (reference sequence). CDR3 sequence reads: CSASGRVNQPQHF. Here the CDR3 DNA reads TGCAGTGCTAGTGGTAGGGTCAATCAGCCCCAGCATTTT.

This clonotype was seen a few times. This rearrangement joins TRBV3-1 to TRBJ2-3, with 11 bases aligning to TRBD2. The germline CDR1 and CDR2 sequences are LGHDT and YNNKEL (reference sequence). There are 16 residues in the CDR3. Unmatched junction bases numbered 5, after V lost 6 bases and J lost 0 bases. Here the CDR3 reads CASSRLAGTSTDTQYF. The CDR3 nucleotides are TGTGCCAGCAGTCGACTAGCGGGGACTAGCACAGATACGCAGTATTTT.

The chain is built from TRBV6-2 or TRBV6-3 and TRBJ2-7; tentative D call: TRBD2 (6 bases). The CDR3 runs 14 residues. From germline, CDR1 is MNHEY and CDR2 SVGEGT. V was trimmed by 1 base and J by 3 bases, leaving 10 bases between them. CDR3 sequence reads: CASSYLGGRYEQYF. The CDR3 coding sequence is TGTGCCAGCAGTTACTTGGGAGGACGCTACGAGCAGTACTTC.

This clonotype was counted only a few times. CDR3 nucleotide sequence: TGTGCCAGCAGGAAAAACAGGGGTTCACCCCTCCACTTT. Residues: CASRKNRGSPLHF. The rearrangement joins TRBV27 to TRBJ1-6; 7 positions agree with TRBD1. Germline V gene data show CDR1 as MNHEY and CDR2 as SMNVEV (reference sequence). With V trimmed by 6 bases and J by 9 bases, 5 bases remained unmatched. The CDR3 is 13 amino acids.

J is TRBJ2-1 and V is TRBV29-1, with 8 bases lining up with TRBD2. The J call may be mistaken, given a closer DNA end match to TRBJ2-7. The CDR3 sequence is 14 residues long. The germline gives CDR1 SQVTM, CDR2 ANQGSEA. CDR3 loop: CSVQLAAQEDEQYF. The DNA for the CDR3 is TGCAGCGTCCAACTAGCGGCTCAAGAGGATGAGCAGTACTTC.

The CDR3 region is CSVEFLAGVYNEQFF. The CDR3 region has the DNA TGCAGCGTTGAATTCCTAGCGGGAGTCTACAATGAGCAGTTCTTC. The V call is TRBV29-1, the J call TRBJ2-1; TRBD2 agrees at 10 bases. The V gene's germline CDR1 is SQVTM and CDR2 ANQGSEA. After removal of 2 bases from V and 3 bases from J, the junction contained 4 bases not matched to a gene. CDR3 size: 15 residues.